The 13 T cell receptor beta chains given below trace back to one sample, sequenced in a study of cytomegalovirus exposure and HLA in healthy donors. PCR was performed using 60 Vbeta and 13 Jbeta primers. TCRdb keeps only in-frame clones here, not all; method: immunoSEQ multiplex PCR. The sample has approximately 190,000 clones, more than 75% seen once. Sequences were obtained from PBMCs. These receptors originate from a woman aged 45-60 years in good health and CMV-seropositive.

The chain uses TRBV6-1 and TRBJ1-1, with D tentatively TRBD1 (5 bases). Trimming removed 5 bases at V and 3 bases at J, with 10 bases between. The CDR3 spans 13 residues. CDR1 is MNHNS and CDR2 is SASEGT in the germline V gene. Here the CDR3 DNA reads TGTGCCAGCAGTCCGACAGTTTACACTGAAGCTTTCTTT. It codes for CASSPTVYTEAFF.

J is TRBJ1-3 and V is TRBV18; D possibly corresponds to TRBD1 (6 bases). Germline values: CDR1 KGHSH, CDR2 LQKENI. Trimming removed 3 bases from V and 0 bases from J, with 12 bases in between. The CDR3 contains 16 residues. The CDR3 loop reads CASSPYLDSSGNTIYF. Written as DNA, the CDR3 is TGTGCCAGCTCACCCTATCTGGACAGCTCTGGAAACACCATATATTTT.

This chain joins TRBV9 and TRBJ2-3; D possibly corresponds to TRBD1 (5 bases). Germline values: CDR1 SGDLS, CDR2 YYNGEE. The CDR3 has 15 residues. Trimming shortened V by 0 bases and J by 6 bases, and 14 bases separated the two germline ends. CDR3 sequence: CASSVAPSRVDTQYF. The CDR3, as DNA: TGTGCCAGCAGCGTAGCTCCTTCCAGGGTGGATACGCAGTATTTT.

The chain combines TRBV7-2 with TRBJ2-5; 8 bases align to TRBD2. V lost 5 bases, J lost 5 bases, and 10 bases stayed unmatched. The CDR3 runs 15 residues. Germline loops: CDR1 SGHTA, CDR2 FQGNSA. The CDR3, as DNA: TGTGCCAGCAGCAAACAGGGTGGCGGGGGGGAGACCCAGTACTTC. This gives the protein CASSKQGGGGETQYF.

This chain links TRBV18 with TRBJ2-7; D may be TRBD1 (5 bases). This CDR3 is 14 amino acids long. CDR1 KGHSH and CDR2 LQKENI come from the germline V gene. The V end was cut by 5 bases, the J end by 2 bases, with 13 bases between. DNA for the CDR3: TGTGCCAGCTCATGGGGCAGGAAGCCCTACGAGCAGTACTTC. This encodes CASSWGRKPYEQYF. Supplemented by reference TRBV18 and TRBJ2-7, the full variable domain reads NAGVMQNPRHLVRRRGQEARLRCSPMKGHSHVYWYRQLPEEGLKFMVYLQKENIIDESGMPKERFSAEFPKEGPSILRIQQVVRGDSAAYFCASSWGRKPYEQYFGPGTRLTVT.

This clone has only one observation. The rearrangement links TRBV5-1 to TRBJ2-1, with 8 bases fitting TRBD2. This CDR3 is 15 amino acids long. With V trimmed by 0 bases and J by 9 bases, 8 bases remained unmatched. Looked up from germline, CDR1 is SGHRS and CDR2 is YFSETQ. In DNA form, the CDR3 reads TGCGCCAGCAGCTTGGGGAGCGGGGGTCTGACTGAGCAGTTCTTC. Translating gives CASSLGSGGLTEQFF.

V is TRBV6-5 and J is TRBJ2-4; no reliable D call. The CDR3 is made up of 15 amino acids. Trimming cost V 8 bases and J 0 bases, with 14 bases left between them. The germline V gene has CDR1 MNHEY and CDR2 SVGAGI. This CDR3 is CASGDTTLAKNIQYF. CDR3 coding DNA: TGTGCCAGCGGCGACACCACGCTAGCCAAAAACATTCAGTACTTC.

The V and J genes are TRBV7-9 and TRBJ1-1; TRBD1 aligns across 8 bases. The germline CDR1 and CDR2 sequences are SEHNR and FQNEAQ (reference sequence). The trim removed 5 bases at V and 0 bases at J, leaving 2 bases unmatched. This CDR3 comprises 14 residues. The CDR3 loop is CASSIQGVNTEAFF. CDR3 in DNA: TGTGCCAGCAGCATACAGGGGGTGAACACTGAAGCTTTCTTT.

The V call is TRBV15, the J call TRBJ1-6; no firm D call. The germline V gene has CDR1 LNHNV and CDR2 YYDKDF (reference sequence). V lost 0 bases, J lost 10 bases, and 13 bases lay in between. The CDR3 extends over 15 amino acids. The CDR3 here is CATSRDPGFDSPLHF. The CDR3 DNA is TGTGCCACCAGCAGAGATCCGGGTTTTGACTCACCCCTCCACTTT.

Note on this clone: One end of the junction fails to match germline, which may point to a read error. The chain joins TRBV7-7 to TRBJ2-1; 12 nucleotides align to TRBD2. CDR1 and CDR2 from the germline V gene are SSHAT and FNYEAQ (reference sequence). The CDR3 extends over 14 amino acids. In nucleotides, the CDR3 is TGTGCTAGCAGCCTCGGACTAGCGGGAAATGAGCAGTTCTTC. Protein sequence: CASSLGLAGNEQFF.

For this clone: Other DNA variants within this sample encode the same CDR3. This chain uses TRBV7-9 with TRBJ2-7, with D hard to call. The germline V gene has CDR1 SEHNR and CDR2 FQNEAQ (reference sequence). CDR3 size: 12 residues. Trimming removed 5 bases at V and 6 bases at J, with 11 bases between. In DNA form, the CDR3 reads TGTGCCAGCAGCCCCCTCTCGGGCGAGCAGTACTTC. This gives the protein CASSPLSGEQYF.

The CDR3 is CAWSQLQGTLAGNTIYF. For the CDR3, the DNA is TGTGCCTGGAGTCAATTACAGGGAACTTTGGCTGGAAACACCATATATTTT. V gene TRBV30 combines with J gene TRBJ1-3, with D perhaps matching TRBD1 (6 bases). Trimming removed 2 bases from V and 2 bases from J, with 19 bases in between. In germline, CDR1 is GTSNPN, CDR2 SVGIG (reference sequence). The CDR3 is 17 residues long.

The rearrangement joins TRBV10-3 to TRBJ2-2; TRBD2 matches 15 bases. The CDR3 loop spans 19 amino acids. Germline trimming cut 6 bases from V and 4 bases from J; bases unmatched to any gene: 12. The germline V gene encodes CDR1 ENHRY and CDR2 SYGVKD. CDR3 sequence: CAIRPSNGLAGGPTGELFF. The DNA of the CDR3 is TGTGCCATCAGACCATCGAACGGACTAGCGGGGGGGCCCACCGGGGAGCTGTTTTTT.